This T cell receptor (beta chain) was observed in a study of identical twins. One entry per CDR3 protein, called by TCRdb with MiXCR from the 5' RACE reads. This table has a few hundred thousand distinct CDR3 sequences, approximately 17% appearing once. The count of this clonotype is one. This CDR3 is 15 amino acids long. This rearrangement joins TRBV21-1 to TRBJ2-5; the D segment call TRBD2 is taken from the table without a DNA check. TRBV21-1 is designated a pseudogene. The specimen sequenced was naive T cells sorted from blood. The source of this sequence is a man in his fifties in good health. The CDR3 is CASLTFEGLRETQYF. CDR3 DNA sequence: TGTGCCAGCCTCACGTTTGAGGGCCTCCGGGAGACCCAGTACTTC.